The entry below describes one TCR beta chain. CDR1 is MNHEY and CDR2 is SMNVEV in the germline V gene (reference sequence). The CDR3 contains 14 residues. V dropped 6 bases and J dropped 2 bases, with 11 bases sitting between them. Some clones are missing from TCRdb's copy, which holds only in-frame ones; the method was immunoSEQ multiplex PCR. The table shows a few hundred thousand clones, with more than 95% occurring only once. The sample originates from a study of shared clonotypes between healthy human individuals. Whole-study context: Three plates were used per donor for CD4 naive, three for CD4 memory, two for CD8 naive and one for CD8 memory.

Sequenced input: naive CD4+ T cells sorted from blood. Subset in this sample: CD45RA+ positively selected. The V and J genes are TRBV27 and TRBJ2-1; no clear D. The sequence came from a woman younger than 45 in good health. The chain's CDR3 is CASRALHAYNEQFF. The CDR3 DNA reads TGTGCCAGCAGGGCCCTCCACGCCTACAATGAGCAGTTCTTC.